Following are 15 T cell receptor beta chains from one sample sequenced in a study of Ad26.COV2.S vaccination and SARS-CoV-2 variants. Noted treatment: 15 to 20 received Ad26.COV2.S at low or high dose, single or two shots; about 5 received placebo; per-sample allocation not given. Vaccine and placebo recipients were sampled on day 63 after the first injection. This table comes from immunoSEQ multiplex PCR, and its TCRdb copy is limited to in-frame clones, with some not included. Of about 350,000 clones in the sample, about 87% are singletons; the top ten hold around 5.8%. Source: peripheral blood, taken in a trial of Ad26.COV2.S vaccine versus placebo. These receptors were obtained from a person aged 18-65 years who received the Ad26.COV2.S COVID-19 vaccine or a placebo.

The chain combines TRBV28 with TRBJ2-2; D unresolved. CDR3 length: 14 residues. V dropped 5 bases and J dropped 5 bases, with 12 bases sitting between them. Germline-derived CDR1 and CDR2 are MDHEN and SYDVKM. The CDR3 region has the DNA TGTGCCAGCAGTGAGGCTAGGCCTACCGGGGAGCTGTTTTTT. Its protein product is CASSEARPTGELFF.

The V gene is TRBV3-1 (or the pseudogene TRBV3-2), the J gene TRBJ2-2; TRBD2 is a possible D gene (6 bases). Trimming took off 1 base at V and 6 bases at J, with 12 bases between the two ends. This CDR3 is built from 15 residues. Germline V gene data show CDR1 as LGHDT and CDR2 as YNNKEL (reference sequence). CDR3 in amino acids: CASSQGRGAAGELFF. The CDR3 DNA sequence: TGTGCCAGCAGCCAAGGGAGGGGAGCGGCCGGGGAGCTGTTTTTT.

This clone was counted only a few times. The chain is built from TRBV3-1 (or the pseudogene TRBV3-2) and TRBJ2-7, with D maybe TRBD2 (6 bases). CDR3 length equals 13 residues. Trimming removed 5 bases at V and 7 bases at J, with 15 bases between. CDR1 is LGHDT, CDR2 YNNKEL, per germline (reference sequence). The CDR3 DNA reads TGTGCCAGCAGCGACGGGGGAACGTCAGAGCAGTACTTC. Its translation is CASSDGGTSEQYF.

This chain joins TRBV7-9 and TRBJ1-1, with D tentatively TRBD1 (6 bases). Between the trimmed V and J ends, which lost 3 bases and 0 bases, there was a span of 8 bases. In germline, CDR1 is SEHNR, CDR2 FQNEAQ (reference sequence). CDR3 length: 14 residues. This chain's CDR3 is CASSLGAVNTEAFF. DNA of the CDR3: TGTGCCAGCAGCTTGGGGGCTGTGAACACTGAAGCTTTCTTT.

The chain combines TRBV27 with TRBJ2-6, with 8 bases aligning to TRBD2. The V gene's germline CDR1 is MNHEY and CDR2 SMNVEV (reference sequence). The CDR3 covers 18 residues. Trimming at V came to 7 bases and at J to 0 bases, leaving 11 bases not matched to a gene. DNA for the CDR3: TGTGCCAGCACGGGGGGGATCTTCCGGGGCTCTGGGGCCAACGTCCTGACTTTC. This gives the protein CASTGGIFRGSGANVLTF. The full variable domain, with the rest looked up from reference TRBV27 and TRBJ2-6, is EAQVTQNPRYLITVTGKKLTVTCSQNMNHEYMSWYRQDPGLGLRQIYYSMNVEVTDKGDVPEGYKVSRKEKRNFPLILESPSPNQTSLYFCASTGGIFRGSGANVLTFGAGSRLTVL.

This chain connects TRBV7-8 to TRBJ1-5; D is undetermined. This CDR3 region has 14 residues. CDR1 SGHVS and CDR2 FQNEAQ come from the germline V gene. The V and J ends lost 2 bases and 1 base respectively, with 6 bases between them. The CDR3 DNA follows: TGTGCCAGCAGCTTAATCGGGAGCAATCAGCCCCAGCATTTT. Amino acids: CASSLIGSNQPQHF.

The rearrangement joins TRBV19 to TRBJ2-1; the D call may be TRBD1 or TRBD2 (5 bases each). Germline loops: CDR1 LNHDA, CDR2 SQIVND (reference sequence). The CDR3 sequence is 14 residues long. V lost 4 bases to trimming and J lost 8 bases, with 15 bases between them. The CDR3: CASSTLQRGHEQFF. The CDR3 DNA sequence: TGTGCCAGTAGTACCCTGCAGAGGGGCCATGAGCAGTTCTTC. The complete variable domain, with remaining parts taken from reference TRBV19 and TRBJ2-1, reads DGGITQSPKYLFRKEGQNVTLSCEQNLNHDAMYWYRQDPGQGLRLIYYSQIVNDFQKGDIAEGYSVSREKKESFPLTVTSAQKNPTAFYLCASSTLQRGHEQFFGPGTRLTVL.

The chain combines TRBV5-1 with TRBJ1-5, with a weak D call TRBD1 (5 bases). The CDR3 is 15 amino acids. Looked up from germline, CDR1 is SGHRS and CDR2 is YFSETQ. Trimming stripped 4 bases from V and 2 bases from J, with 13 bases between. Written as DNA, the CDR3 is TGCGCCAGCAGCCAAGGGGCTCAGGGCAATCAGCCCCAGCATTTT. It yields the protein CASSQGAQGNQPQHF.

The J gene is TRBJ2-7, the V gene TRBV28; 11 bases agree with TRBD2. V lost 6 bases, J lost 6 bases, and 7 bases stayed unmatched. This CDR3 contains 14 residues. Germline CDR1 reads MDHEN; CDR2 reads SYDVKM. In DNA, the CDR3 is TGTGCCAGCAGCCAACTAGCGGGAGTGAGCGAGCAGTACTTC. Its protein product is CASSQLAGVSEQYF.

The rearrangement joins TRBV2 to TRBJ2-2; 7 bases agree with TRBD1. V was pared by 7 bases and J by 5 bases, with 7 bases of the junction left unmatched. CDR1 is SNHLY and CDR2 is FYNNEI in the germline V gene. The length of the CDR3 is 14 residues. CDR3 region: CASTTGSSTGELFF. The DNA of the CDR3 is TGTGCCAGCACGACAGGGTCCAGTACCGGGGAGCTGTTTTTT.

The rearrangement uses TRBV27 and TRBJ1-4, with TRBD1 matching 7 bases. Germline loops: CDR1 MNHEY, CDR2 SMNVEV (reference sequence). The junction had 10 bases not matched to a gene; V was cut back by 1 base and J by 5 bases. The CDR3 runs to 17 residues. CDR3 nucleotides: TGTGCCAGCAGTTTATGGAGAAGGACAGGCAAAAATGAAAAACTGTTTTTT. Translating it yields CASSLWRRTGKNEKLFF.

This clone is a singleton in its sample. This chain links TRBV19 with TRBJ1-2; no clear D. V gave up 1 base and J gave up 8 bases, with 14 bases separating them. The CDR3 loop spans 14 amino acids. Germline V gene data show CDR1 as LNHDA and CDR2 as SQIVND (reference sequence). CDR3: CASSIGVQARGYTF. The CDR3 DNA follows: TGTGCCAGTAGTATAGGTGTTCAGGCAAGGGGCTACACCTTC.

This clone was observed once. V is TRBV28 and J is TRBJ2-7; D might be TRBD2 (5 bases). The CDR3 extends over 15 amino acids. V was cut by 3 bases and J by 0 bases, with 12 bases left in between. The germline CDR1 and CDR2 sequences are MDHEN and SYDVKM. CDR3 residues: CASSFTPGNSYEQYF. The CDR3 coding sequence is TGTGCCAGCAGTTTTACACCGGGAAACTCCTACGAGCAGTACTTC.

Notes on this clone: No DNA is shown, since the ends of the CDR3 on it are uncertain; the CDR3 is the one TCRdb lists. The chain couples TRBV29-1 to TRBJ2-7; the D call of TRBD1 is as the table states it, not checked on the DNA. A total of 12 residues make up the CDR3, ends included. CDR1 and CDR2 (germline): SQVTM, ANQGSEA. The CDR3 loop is CSVASGTGGLYF.

The CDR3 DNA is TGTGCCAGCAGTTTATTGGCTGGGGCGAATTCACCCCTCCACTTT. This gives the protein CASSLLAGANSPLHF. This chain connects TRBV27 to TRBJ1-6, with D perhaps matching TRBD1 (5 bases). The V end was cut by 1 base, the J end by 7 bases, with 11 bases between. Germline-derived CDR1 and CDR2 are MNHEY and SMNVEV (reference sequence). CDR3 length: 15 amino acids.